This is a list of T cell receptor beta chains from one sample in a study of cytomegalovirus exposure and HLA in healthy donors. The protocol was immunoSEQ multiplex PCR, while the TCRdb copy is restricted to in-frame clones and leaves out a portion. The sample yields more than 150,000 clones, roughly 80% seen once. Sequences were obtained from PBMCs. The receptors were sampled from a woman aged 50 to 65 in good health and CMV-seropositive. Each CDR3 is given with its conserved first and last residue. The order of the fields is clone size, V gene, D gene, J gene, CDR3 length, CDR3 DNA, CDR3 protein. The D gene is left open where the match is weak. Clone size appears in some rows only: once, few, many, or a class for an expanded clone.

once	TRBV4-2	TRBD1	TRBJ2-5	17	TGTGCCAGCAGCCAAGATTCCGGGACAGGGAGTAGGGAGACCCAGTACTTC	CASSQDSGTGSRETQYF
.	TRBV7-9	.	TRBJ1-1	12	TGTGCCAGCAGAACAGCTAACACTGAAGCTTTCTTT	CASRTANTEAFF
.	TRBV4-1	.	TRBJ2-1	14	TGCGCCAGCAGCGATAGGGGGTCCACCAATGAGCAGTTCTTC	CASSDRGSTNEQFF
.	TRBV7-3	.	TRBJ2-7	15	TGTGCCAGCAGTCCACCTCTCCAGGGTGAACACGAGCAGTACTTC	CASSPPLQGEHEQYF
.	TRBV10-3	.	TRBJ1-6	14	TGTGCCATCAGCGATACAGGGAGTAATTCACCCCTCCACTTT	CAISDTGSNSPLHF
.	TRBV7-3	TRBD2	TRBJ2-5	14	TGTGCCAGCAGCTTACTAGCGGGGGGGGAGACCCAGTACTTC	CASSLLAGGETQYF
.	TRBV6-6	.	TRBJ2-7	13	TGTGCCAGCAGTACGACAGGCGGCTACGAGCAGTACTTC	CASSTTGGYEQYF
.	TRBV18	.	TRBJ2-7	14	TGTGCCAGCTCACCAGCTGATAGCTCCTACGAGCAGTACTTC	CASSPADSSYEQYF
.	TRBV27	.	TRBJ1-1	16	TGTGCCAGCAGTGGAACCCATAACAGGGCGGACACTGAAGCTTTCTTT	CASSGTHNRADTEAFF
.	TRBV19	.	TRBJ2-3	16	TGTGCCAGTAGTGTGGGTCTAGCGAGAAACACCGATACGCAGTATTTT	CASSVGLARNTDTQYF
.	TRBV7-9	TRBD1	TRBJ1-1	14	TGTGCCGGCAGCTTTGACAGGGGGCGTACTGAAGCTTTCTTT	CAGSFDRGRTEAFF
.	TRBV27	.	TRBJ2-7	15	TGTGCCAGCAGTTCCAACAGGGAAGCGGCCTACGAGCAGTACTTC	CASSSNREAAYEQYF
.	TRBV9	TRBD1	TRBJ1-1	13	TGTGCCAGCAGCCCTAGTGACAGGGCTGAAGCTTTCTTT	CASSPSDRAEAFF
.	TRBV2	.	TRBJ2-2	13	TGTGCCAGCAGTCAGGGGTACACCGGGGAGCTGTTTTTT	CASSQGYTGELFF
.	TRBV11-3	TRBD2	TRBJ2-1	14	TGTGCCAGCAGCCATGGACTAGCGGTCGATGAGCAGTTCTTC	CASSHGLAVDEQFF
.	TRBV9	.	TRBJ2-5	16	TGTGCCAGCAGCGTAGCCTCGGGCGGGGATCAAGAGACCCAGTACTTC	CASSVASGGDQETQYF
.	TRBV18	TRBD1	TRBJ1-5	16	TGTGCCAGCTCATCTAATCCGGGACAGGGCAATCAGCCCCAGCATTTT	CASSSNPGQGNQPQHF
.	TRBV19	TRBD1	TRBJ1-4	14	TGTGCCAGTGGTACACAGGGGGCGAATGAAAAACTGTTTTTT	CASGTQGANEKLFF
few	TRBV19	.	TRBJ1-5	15	TGTGCCAGTAGTATGAGTCAGGGTGGAAATCAGCCCCAGCATTTT	CASSMSQGGNQPQHF
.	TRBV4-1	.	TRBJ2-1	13	TGCGCCAGCAGCCACTTCAGAGGCAATGAGCAGTTCTTC	CASSHFRGNEQFF
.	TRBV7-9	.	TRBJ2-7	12	TGTTCCAGCAGCTCGAGCTCCTACGAGCAGTACTTC	CSSSSSSYEQYF
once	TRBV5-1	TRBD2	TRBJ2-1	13	TGCGCCAGCAGCTTGGACGGCGGGGGGGCGTCGTTCTTC	CASSLDGGGASFF
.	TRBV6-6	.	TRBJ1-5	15	TGTGCCAGCAGTTTAGGGGGGGTCTACAATCAGCCCCAGCATTTT	CASSLGGVYNQPQHF
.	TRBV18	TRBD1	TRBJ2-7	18	TGTGCCAGCTCACCAACCGCCTTCTTCGCGGGACAGGGGAACGAGCAGTACTTC	CASSPTAFFAGQGNEQYF
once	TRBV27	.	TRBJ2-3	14	TGTGCCAGCAGTCCTCGACAGCGCACAGATACGCAGTATTTT	CASSPRQRTDTQYF
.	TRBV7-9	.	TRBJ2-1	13	TGTGCCAGCAGCTTACCGGGGTTCAATGAGCAGTTCTTC	CASSLPGFNEQFF
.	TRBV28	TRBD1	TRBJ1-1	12	TGTGCCAGCAGAGACAGGGTCACTGAAGCTTTCTTT	CASRDRVTEAFF
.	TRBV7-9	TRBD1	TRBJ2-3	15	TGTGCCAGCAGCTTGGACGAGGACAGGGCAGATACGCAGTATTTT	CASSLDEDRADTQYF
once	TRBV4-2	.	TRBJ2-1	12	TGTGCCAGCAGCCAAGATCTCCCCGAGCAGTTCTTC	CASSQDLPEQFF
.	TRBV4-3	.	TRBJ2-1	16	TGCGCCAGCAGCCCCATCGATACGCGGGGATTCAATGAGCAGTTCTTC	CASSPIDTRGFNEQFF
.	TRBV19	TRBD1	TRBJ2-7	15	TGTGCCAGTAGTATCGGGGACAGGGGGCGCGACGAGCAGTACTTC	CASSIGDRGRDEQYF
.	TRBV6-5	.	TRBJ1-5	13	TGTGCCAGCACCAACGTAGGATCAGGGCCCCAGCATTTT	CASTNVGSGPQHF
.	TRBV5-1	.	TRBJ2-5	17	TGCGCCAGCAGCTGGGGTGGGGGGGGCCCGACGGTCGAGACCCAGTACTTC	CASSWGGGGPTVETQYF
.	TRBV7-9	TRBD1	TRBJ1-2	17	TGTTCCAGCAACAAGAGGGGACAGGGTAGCGAAATCTATGGCTACACCTTC	CSSNKRGQGSEIYGYTF
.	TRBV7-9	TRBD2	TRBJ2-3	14	TGTGCCAGCAGCTTTGGGACTAGTTTTGCCACGCAGTATTTT	CASSFGTSFATQYF
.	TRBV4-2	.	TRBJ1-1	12	TGTGCCAGCAGCCAAGGAATGACAGAAGCTTTCTTT	CASSQGMTEAFF
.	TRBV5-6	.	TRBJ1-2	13	TGTGCCAGCAGCTATTTGGCTGGGGGGGGCTACACCTTC	CASSYLAGGGYTF
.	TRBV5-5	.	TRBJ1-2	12	TGTGCCAGCAGCCAGGACAGACTGGGCTACACCTTC	CASSQDRLGYTF
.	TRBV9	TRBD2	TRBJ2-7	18	TGTGCCAGCAGCGTAGACAGCGGGGGCCCTTTCATCTCCTACGAGCAGTACTTC	CASSVDSGGPFISYEQYF
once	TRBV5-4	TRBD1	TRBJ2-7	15	TGTGCCAGCAGCTACGGGACAGGGACGACCTACGAGCAGTACTTC	CASSYGTGTTYEQYF